This T cell receptor beta chain was identified during a study of CD8+ T cells in alopecia areata. Across the study: Patients received oral tofacitinib, 5 to 10 mg twice daily, for moderate-to-severe alopecia areata. Overall study results and limits: Lesional scalp displayed greater clonality than normal scalp, most notably in alopecia totalis/universalis.

For this clone: The antigen remains unidentified.

Treatment of the sample: oral pan-JAK inhibitor, 5-10 mg twice daily. PBMCs were stained for CD3, CD4 and CD8, and CD4+ and CD8+ T cells were sorted. Sequencing used cDNA as its template, made by extracting RNA and reverse transcribing it. TCRdb's table, derived via immunoSEQ multiplex PCR, lists solely in-frame clones and lacks some. This sample has 150,000 to 250,000 clones, with 58% found just once. The CDR3 length is 13 residues. Germline values: CDR1 GTSNPN, CDR2 SVGIG (reference sequence). V gave up 5 bases and J gave up 2 bases; unmatched junction bases: 1. The sequence was collected from a human donor with alopecia areata. Sample: CD4+ T cells sorted from blood, taken at week 24, from a patient treated with tofacitinib. The rearrangement joins TRBV30 to TRBJ1-5; TRBD1 matches 9 bases. The CDR3 protein is CAWDRGGNQPQHF. CDR3 nucleotides: TGTGCCTGGGACAGGGGGGGCAATCAGCCCCAGCATTTT. The full variable domain, its missing parts supplied by reference TRBV30 and TRBJ1-5, is SQTIHQWPATLVQPVGSPLSLECTVEGTSNPNLYWYRQAAGRGLQLLFYSVGIGQISSEVPQNLSASRPQDRQFILSSKKLLLSDSGFYLCAWDRGGNQPQHFGDGTRLSIL.